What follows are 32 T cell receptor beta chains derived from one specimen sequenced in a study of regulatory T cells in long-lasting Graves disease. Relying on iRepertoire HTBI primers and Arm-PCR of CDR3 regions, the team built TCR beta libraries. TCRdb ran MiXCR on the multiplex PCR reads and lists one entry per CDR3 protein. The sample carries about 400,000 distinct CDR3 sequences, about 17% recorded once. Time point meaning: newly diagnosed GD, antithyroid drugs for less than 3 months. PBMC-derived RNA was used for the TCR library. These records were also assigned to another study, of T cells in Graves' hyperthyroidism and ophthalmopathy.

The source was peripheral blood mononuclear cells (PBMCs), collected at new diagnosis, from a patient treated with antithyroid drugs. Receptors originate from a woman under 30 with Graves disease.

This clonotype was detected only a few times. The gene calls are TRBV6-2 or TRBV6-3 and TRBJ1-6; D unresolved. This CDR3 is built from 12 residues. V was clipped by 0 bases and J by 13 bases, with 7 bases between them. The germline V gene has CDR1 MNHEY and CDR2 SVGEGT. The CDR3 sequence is CASSYSILPLHF. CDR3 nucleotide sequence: TGTGCCAGCAGTTACTCGATTCTGCCCCTCCACTTT.

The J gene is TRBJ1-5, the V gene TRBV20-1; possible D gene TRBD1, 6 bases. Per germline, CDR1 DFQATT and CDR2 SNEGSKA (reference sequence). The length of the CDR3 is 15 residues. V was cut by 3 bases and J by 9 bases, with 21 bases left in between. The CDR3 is CSASELDRPFGPQHF. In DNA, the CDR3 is TGCAGTGCTAGTGAACTCGACAGGCCCTTTGGGCCCCAGCATTTT.

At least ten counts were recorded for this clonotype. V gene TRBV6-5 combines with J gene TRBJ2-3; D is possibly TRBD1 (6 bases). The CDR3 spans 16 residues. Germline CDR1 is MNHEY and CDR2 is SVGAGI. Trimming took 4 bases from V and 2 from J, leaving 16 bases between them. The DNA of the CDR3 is TGTGCCAGCAGTTGGACAGCCAGGCTCTCCACAGATACGCAGTATTTT. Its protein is CASSWTARLSTDTQYF.

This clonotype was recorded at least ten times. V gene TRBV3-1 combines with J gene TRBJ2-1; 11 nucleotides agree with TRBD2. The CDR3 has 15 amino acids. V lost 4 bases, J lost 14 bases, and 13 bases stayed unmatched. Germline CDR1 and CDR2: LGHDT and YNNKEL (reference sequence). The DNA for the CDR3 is TGTGCCAGCAGCCCCCAGGGACTAGCGGCGGAGGCAAAGTTCTTC. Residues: CASSPQGLAAEAKFF.

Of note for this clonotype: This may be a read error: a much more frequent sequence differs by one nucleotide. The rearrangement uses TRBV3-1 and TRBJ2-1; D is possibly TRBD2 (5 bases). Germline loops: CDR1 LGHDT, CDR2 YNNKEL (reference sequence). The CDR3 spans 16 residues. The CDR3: CAGSPSSLAPHNEQFF. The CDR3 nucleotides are TGTGCCGGCAGCCCCTCCTCGCTAGCTCCCCACAATGAGCAGTTCTTC.

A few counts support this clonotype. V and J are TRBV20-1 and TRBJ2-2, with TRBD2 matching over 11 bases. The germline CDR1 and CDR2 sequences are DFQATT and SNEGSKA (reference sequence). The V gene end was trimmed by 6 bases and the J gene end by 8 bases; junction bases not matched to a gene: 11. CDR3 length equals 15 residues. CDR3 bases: TGCAGTGCCCACCAGGGACTAGCGGTCCGAGGGGAGCTGTTTTTT. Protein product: CSAHQGLAVRGELFF.

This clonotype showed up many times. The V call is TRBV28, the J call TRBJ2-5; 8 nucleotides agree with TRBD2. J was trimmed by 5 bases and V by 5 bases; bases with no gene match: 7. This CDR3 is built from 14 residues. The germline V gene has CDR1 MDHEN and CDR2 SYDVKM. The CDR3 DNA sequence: TGTGCCAGCAGTACCGGGGGGGCAGGGGAGACCCAGTACTTC. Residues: CASSTGGAGETQYF.

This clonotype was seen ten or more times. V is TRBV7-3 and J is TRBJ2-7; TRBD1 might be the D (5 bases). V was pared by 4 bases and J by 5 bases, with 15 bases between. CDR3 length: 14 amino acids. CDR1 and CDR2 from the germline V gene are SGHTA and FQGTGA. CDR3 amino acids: CASSSDSLRDEQYF. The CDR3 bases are TGTGCCAGCAGCTCTGACAGTCTGCGCGACGAGCAGTACTTC.

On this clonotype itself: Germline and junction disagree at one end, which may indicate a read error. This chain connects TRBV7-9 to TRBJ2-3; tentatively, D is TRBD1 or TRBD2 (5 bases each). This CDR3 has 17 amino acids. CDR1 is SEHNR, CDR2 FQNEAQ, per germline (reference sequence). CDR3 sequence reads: CVSSPKLRDGKPHTQYF. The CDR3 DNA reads TGTGTCAGCAGCCCTAAACTACGGGACGGAAAACCCCATACGCAGTATTTT.

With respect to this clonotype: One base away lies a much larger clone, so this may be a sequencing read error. CDR3 nucleotides: TGTGCCAGCAGTGATGGTTCTGGAGCCAAAAACACTCAGTACTTC. Its translation is CASSDGSGAKNTQYF. The V gene is TRBV6-1, the J gene TRBJ2-4, with D uncertain. The CDR3 extends over 15 amino acids. Germline CDR1 and CDR2: MNHNS and SASEGT.

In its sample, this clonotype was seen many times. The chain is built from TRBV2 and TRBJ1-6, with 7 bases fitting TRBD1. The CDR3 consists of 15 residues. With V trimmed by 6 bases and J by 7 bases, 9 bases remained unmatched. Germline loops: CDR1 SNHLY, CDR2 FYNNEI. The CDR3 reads CASREARDRNSPLHF. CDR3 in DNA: TGTGCCAGCAGAGAGGCCCGGGACAGAAATTCACCCCTCCACTTT.

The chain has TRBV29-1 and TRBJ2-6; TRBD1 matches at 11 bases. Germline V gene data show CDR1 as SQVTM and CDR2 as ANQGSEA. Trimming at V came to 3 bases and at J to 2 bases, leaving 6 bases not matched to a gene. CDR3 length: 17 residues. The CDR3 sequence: CSVEGTGGSPGANVLTF. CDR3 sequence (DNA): TGCAGCGTTGAGGGGACAGGGGGTTCCCCTGGGGCCAACGTCCTGACTTTC.

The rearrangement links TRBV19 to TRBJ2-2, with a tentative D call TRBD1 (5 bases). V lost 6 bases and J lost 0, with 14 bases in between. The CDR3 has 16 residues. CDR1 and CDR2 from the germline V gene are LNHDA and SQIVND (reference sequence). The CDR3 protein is CASSYDSRPNTGELFF. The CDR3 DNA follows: TGTGCCAGTAGCTATGACAGTCGGCCGAACACCGGGGAGCTGTTTTTT.

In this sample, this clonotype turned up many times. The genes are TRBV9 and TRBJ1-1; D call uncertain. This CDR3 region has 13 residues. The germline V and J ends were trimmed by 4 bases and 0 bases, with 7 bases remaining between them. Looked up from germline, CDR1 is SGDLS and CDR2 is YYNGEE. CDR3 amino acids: CASSIYMNTEAFF. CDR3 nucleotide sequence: TGTGCCAGCAGCATATATATGAACACTGAAGCTTTCTTT.

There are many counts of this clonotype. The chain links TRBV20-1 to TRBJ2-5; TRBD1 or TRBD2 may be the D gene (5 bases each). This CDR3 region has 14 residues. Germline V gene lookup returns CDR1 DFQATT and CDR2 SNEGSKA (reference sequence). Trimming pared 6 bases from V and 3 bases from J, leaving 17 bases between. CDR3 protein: CSAHLGDPKETQYF. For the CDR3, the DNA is TGCAGTGCCCACCTGGGGGACCCAAAAGAGACCCAGTACTTC.

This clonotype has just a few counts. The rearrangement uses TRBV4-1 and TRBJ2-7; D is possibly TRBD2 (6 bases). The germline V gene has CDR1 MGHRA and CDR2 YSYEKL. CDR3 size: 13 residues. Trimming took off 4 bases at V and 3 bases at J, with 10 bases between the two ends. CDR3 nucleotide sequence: TGCGCCAGCAGCCTCCCCGGGGGCTACGAGCAGTACTTC. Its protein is CASSLPGGYEQYF.

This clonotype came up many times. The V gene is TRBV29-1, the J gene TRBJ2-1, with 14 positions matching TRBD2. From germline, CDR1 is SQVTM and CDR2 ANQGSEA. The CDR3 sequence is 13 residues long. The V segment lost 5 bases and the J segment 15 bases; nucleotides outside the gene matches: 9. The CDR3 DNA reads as TGCAGCGTTAGGACTAGCGGGGGGAATGAACTGTTCTTC. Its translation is CSVRTSGGNELFF.

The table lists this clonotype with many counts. For the CDR3, the DNA is TGTGCCAGCAGCCCCGCAACAGGCAATCAGCCCCAGCATTTT. Protein: CASSPATGNQPQHF. The chain is built from TRBV7-8 and TRBJ1-5; D ambiguous. V lost 5 bases and J 2 bases, leaving 10 bases between the germline ends. The CDR3 sequence is 14 residues long. From germline, CDR1 is SGHVS and CDR2 FQNEAQ.

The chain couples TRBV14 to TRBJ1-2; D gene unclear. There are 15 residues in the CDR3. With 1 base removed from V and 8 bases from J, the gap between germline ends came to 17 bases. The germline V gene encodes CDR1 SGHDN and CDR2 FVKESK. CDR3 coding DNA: TGTGCCAGCAGCCAAGGGGCCCGTACTATACAGGGCTACACCTTC. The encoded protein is CASSQGARTIQGYTF.

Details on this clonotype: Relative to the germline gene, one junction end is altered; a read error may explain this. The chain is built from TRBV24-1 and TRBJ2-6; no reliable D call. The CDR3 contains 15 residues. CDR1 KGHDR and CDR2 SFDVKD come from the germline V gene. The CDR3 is CAASDLRSGANVLTF. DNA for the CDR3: TGTGCCGCCAGTGATTTACGGTCTGGGGCCAACGTCCTGACTTTC.

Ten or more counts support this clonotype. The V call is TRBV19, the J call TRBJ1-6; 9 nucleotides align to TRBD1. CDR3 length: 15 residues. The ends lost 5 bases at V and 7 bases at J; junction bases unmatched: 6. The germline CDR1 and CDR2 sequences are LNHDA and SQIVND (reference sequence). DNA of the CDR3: TGTGCCAGTAGTGGCGGACAGGGGAAAAATTCACCCCTCCACTTT. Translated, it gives CASSGGQGKNSPLHF.

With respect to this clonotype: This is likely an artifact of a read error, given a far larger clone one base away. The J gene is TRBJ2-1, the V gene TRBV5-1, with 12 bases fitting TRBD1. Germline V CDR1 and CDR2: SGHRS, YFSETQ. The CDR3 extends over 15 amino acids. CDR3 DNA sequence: TGCGCCAGCAGTGCCGGGACAGGGGGCTACAATGATCAGTTCTTC. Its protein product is CASSAGTGGYNDQFF.

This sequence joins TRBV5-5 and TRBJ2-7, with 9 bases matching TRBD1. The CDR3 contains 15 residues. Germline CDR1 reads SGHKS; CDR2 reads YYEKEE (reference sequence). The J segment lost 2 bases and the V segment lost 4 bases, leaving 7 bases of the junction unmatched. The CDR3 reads CASSRIGTGTYEQYF. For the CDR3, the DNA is TGTGCCAGCAGCCGAATCGGGACAGGGACCTACGAGCAGTACTTC. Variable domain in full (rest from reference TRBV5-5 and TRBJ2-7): DAGVTQSPTHLIKTRGQQVTLRCSPISGHKSVSWYQQVLGQGPQFIFQYYEKEERGRGNFPDRFSARQFPNYSSELNVNALLLGDSALYLCASSRIGTGTYEQYFGPGTRLTVT.

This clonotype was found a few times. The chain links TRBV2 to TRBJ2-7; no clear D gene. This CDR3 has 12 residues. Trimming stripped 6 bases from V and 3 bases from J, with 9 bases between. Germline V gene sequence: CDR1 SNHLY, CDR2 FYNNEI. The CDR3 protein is CASSGSIYEQYF. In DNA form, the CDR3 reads TGTGCCAGCAGCGGCTCGATCTACGAGCAGTACTTC.

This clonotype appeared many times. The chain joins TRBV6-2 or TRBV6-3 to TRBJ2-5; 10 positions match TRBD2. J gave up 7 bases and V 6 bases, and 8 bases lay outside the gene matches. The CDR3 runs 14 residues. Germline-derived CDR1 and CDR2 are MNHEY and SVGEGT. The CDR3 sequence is CASSGGLAGATQYF. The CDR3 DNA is TGTGCCAGCAGCGGCGGGCTAGCGGGAGCGACCCAGTACTTC.

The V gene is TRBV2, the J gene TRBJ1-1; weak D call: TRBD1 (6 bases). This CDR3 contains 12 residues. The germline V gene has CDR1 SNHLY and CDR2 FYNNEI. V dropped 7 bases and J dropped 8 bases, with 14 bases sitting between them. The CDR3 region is CASTQGIREAFF. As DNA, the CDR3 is TGTGCCAGCACACAGGGAATCAGGGAAGCTTTCTTT.

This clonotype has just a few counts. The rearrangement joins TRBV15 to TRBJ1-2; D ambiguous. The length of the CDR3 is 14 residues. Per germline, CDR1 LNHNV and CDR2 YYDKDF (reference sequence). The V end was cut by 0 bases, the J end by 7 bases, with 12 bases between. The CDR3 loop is CATSRELTGPGYTF. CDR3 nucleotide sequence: TGTGCCACCAGCAGAGAGCTGACCGGCCCTGGCTACACCTTC.

The CDR3 sequence: CASSITGTEETQYF. The CDR3 DNA reads TGCGCCAGCAGCATAACCGGGACAGAAGAGACCCAGTACTTC. The chain is built from TRBV5-1 and TRBJ2-5; the match to TRBD1 covers 7 bases. The J segment lost 3 bases and the V segment lost 4 bases, leaving 6 bases of the junction unmatched. This CDR3 has 14 amino acids. Germline V lookup: CDR1 SGHRS, CDR2 YFSETQ.

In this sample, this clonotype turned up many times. The CDR3 region has the DNA TGTGCCAGCAGTTTCCCAGGGGGGCACTACGAGCAGTACTTC. Residues: CASSFPGGHYEQYF. This rearrangement joins TRBV12-3 or TRBV12-4 to TRBJ2-7; D may be TRBD1 (7 bases). This CDR3 comprises 14 residues. Trimming took 3 bases from V and 3 from J, leaving 12 bases between them.

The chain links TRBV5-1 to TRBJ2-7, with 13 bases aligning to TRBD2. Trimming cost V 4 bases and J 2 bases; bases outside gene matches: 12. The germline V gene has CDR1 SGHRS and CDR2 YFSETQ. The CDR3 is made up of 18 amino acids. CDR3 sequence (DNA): TGCGCCAGCAGCCCGGGGGGACTAGCGGGGCAAGCCCCCTACGAGCAGTACTTC. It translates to CASSPGGLAGQAPYEQYF.

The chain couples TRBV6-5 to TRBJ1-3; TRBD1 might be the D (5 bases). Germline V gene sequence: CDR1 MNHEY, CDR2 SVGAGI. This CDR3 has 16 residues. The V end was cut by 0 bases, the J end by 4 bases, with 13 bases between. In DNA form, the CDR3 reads TGTGCCAGCAGTTACTCGGGGACCGGGGGAGGAAACACCATATATTTT. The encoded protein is CASSYSGTGGGNTIYF.

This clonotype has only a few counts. CDR3 in amino acids: CASSVNDEQYF. CDR3 in DNA: TGTGCCAGCAGCGTCAACGACGAGCAGTACTTC. This rearrangement joins TRBV9 to TRBJ2-7; D gene ambiguous. V was clipped by 2 bases and J by 5 bases, with 5 bases between them. This CDR3 has 11 residues. Germline CDR1 reads SGDLS; CDR2 reads YYNGEE.